This TCR beta chain was sequenced in a study of T cell clones after liver transplantation. About the research overall: TCRbeta sequencing after a pre-transplant mixed lymphocyte reaction identified graft-donor-reactive clones, later tracked in post-transplant blood. Graft-donor-reactive sequences were compared with third-party-reactive TCRbeta sequences from pre-transplant mixed lymphocyte reactions. Blood was drawn pre-transplant, before withdrawal, and after full or failed withdrawal. Standard immunosuppression, with no induction, continued until 12-24 months after transplant.

The germline gives CDR1 SNHLY, CDR2 FYNNEI. CDR3 length: 13 residues. Trimming stripped 7 bases from V and 0 bases from J, with 9 bases between. TCRdb's table, derived via immunoSEQ multiplex PCR, lists solely in-frame clones and lacks some. The table shows more than 95,000 clones, with 75% to 85% occurring only once. The sample in question was CD4+ T cells from blood, obtained before liver transplant. The chain employs TRBV2 and TRBJ1-1, with a tentative D call TRBD1 (5 bases). The origin of this receptor is a human donor who received a liver transplant. DNA of the CDR3: TGTGCCAGCACGAAGGGGCTGAACACTGAAGCTTTCTTT. Its protein product is CASTKGLNTEAFF.